The present T cell receptor (beta chain) was sequenced within a study of circulating CD8 cells and anti-PD-1 response in melanoma. By sample share, this clonotype is medium-sized. Sorting of live CD3+CD8+TCRalphabeta+ cells by PD-1 and/or TIGIT gave four subsets. The QIAseq Immune Repertoire TCR panel built the libraries from about 16 ng of total RNA. TCRdb analysed the reads with MiXCR anew, one entry per CDR3 protein. The table has 800 to 1,100 distinct CDR3 sequences, around 8.9% seen once; the top ten hold approximately 5.6%. The origin of this receptor is a human donor with melanoma. Sequences were derived from CD8+ T cells from PBMCs, sampled at baseline or after one month of anti-PD-1 therapy (not recorded which).

This chain's CDR3 is CSVLKGDTEAFF. The CDR3 region has the DNA TGCAGTGTCCTGAAGGGGGACACTGAAGCTTTCTTT. This chain joins TRBV20-1 and TRBJ1-1, with a weak D call TRBD1 (6 bases). Deletions cut 7 bases from V and 3 bases from J, with 12 bases between. CDR1 is DFQATT and CDR2 is SNEGSKA in the germline V gene (reference sequence). This CDR3 has 12 residues.